This T cell receptor beta chain was obtained from a study of blood T cell repertoires in COVID-19. In the study overall: The United States, Italy and Spain supplied acute and convalescent COVID-19 samples. The cDNA or gDNA used as material had been derived from T cells, B-cell-depleted T cells, or PBMCs.

As processed by the authors: How many nucleated cells were present was estimated from reference gene primer amplification. Clones were read by immunoSEQ multiplex PCR, and TCRdb kept only the in-frame ones, dropping some. The DNA was the basis for D and trimming; V, J and clone size are from that table. The data hold some 250,000 clones, with around 87% observed a single time. CDR1 and CDR2 from the germline V gene are SGDLS and YYNGEE. This CDR3 region has 16 residues. V was clipped by 0 bases and J by 7 bases; unmatched bases: 9. Sequenced material: peripheral blood. The chain recombines TRBV9 with TRBJ1-2; TRBD1 matches 10 bases. The source of this sequence is a woman aged 70-85 years with active or convalescent COVID-19. CDR3 sequence reads: CASSVAGGDRGGGYTF. For the CDR3, the DNA is TGTGCCAGCAGCGTAGCTGGGGGGGACAGGGGAGGTGGCTACACCTTC. Based on the CDR3 plus reference TRBV9 and TRBJ1-2, the full variable domain is DSGVTQTPKHLITATGQRVTLRCSPRSGDLSVYWYQQSLDQGLQFLIQYYNGEERAKGNILERFSAQQFPDLHSELNLSSLELGDSALYFCASSVAGGDRGGGYTFGSGTRLTVV.